The clone carrying this TCR beta chain was found a few times. Its antigen is currently unknown. V was clipped by 4 bases and J by 7 bases; unmatched bases: 7. Germline CDR1 is SGHDN and CDR2 is FVKESK. The CDR3 covers 15 residues. MiXCR, run by TCRdb on the reads, gives a single entry per CDR3 protein. Here the sample spans 200,000 to 250,000 distinct CDR3 sequences, approximately 13% being singletons. The data were taken from a study of T cell repertoires in cytomegalovirus infection. Study results and caveats: CMV-specific TCR beta clonotypes restricted by HLA-C were the ones dominating the ex vivo response.

The sequence derives from a human donor in good health (CMV status not recorded). Some clones in this sample may be carry-over from other donors' samples. The J gene is TRBJ1-4, the V gene TRBV14; 9 bases map to TRBD1. Sequences were obtained from PBMCs. The chain's CDR3 is CASSLIGQGSEKLFF. The CDR3 DNA reads TGTGCCAGCAGCCTCATCGGACAGGGGAGTGAAAAACTGTTTTTT.